These 22 T cell receptor beta chains share one sample of origin, sequenced in a study of identical twins. TCRdb analysed the 5' RACE reads with MiXCR anew, one entry per CDR3 protein. This table has approximately 590,000 distinct CDR3 sequences, around 9.6% appearing once. These data were also reused for a study on yellow fever vaccine responses in identical twins.

The sample taken for sequencing was PBMCs. Every receptor here comes from a woman aged 18-35 years in good health.

This clonotype was recorded a few times. The chain couples TRBV14 to TRBJ2-5, with 9 bases lining up with TRBD1. Germline CDR1 is SGHDN and CDR2 is FVKESK. The CDR3 is made up of 15 amino acids. V lost 3 bases to trimming and J lost 2 bases; unmatched junction nucleotides: 4. The CDR3 spells CASSQWTGAQETQYF. CDR3 nucleotides: TGTGCCAGCAGCCAGTGGACAGGGGCGCAAGAGACCCAGTACTTC.

This rearrangement joins TRBV2 to TRBJ1-1, with a weak D call TRBD1 (5 bases). The CDR3 spans 14 residues. Germline V CDR1 and CDR2: SNHLY, FYNNEI. V was shortened by 6 bases and J by 8 bases, with 19 bases between the two germline ends. CDR3 DNA: TGTGCCAGCAGCCCCCAGGTTTCAGGGTACGAAGCTTTCTTT. Translated: CASSPQVSGYEAFF.

The chain combines TRBV2 with TRBJ2-7; no clear D gene. Trimming left V 8 bases short and J 2 bases short, with 10 bases between. Germline assignment: CDR1 SNHLY and CDR2 FYNNEI. The CDR3 has 12 amino acids. The DNA for the CDR3 is TGTGCCAGCCTAACGGAGACCTACGAGCAGTACTTC. Translation: CASLTETYEQYF.

This clonotype has a handful of counts. The chain links TRBV7-3 to TRBJ2-7; 11 nucleotides match TRBD2. The CDR3 consists of 14 residues. Germline V CDR1 and CDR2: SGHTA, FQGTGA. Trimming cost V 5 bases and J 7 bases; bases outside gene matches: 7. The CDR3 DNA reads TGTGCCAGCAGCCTCAACCGACTAGCGGGGGAGCAGTACTTC. This encodes CASSLNRLAGEQYF.

This rearrangement joins TRBV15 to TRBJ1-3, with a weak D call TRBD1 (5 bases). CDR1 and CDR2 (germline): LNHNV, YYDKDF (reference sequence). This CDR3 region has 18 residues. Deletions cut 0 bases from V and 0 bases from J, with 15 bases between. CDR3 protein: CATSRESPQDVSGNTIYF. The CDR3 DNA is TGTGCCACCAGCAGAGAAAGCCCACAGGACGTCTCTGGAAACACCATATATTTT.

This clonotype came up a few times. V gene TRBV7-2 combines with J gene TRBJ2-7, with a tentative D call TRBD1 (5 bases). Per the germline V gene, CDR1 is SGHTA and CDR2 is FQGNSA. V shed 5 bases and J shed 3 bases, with 11 bases lying between them. CDR3 length equals 13 residues. CDR3 nucleotide sequence: TGTGCCAGCAGCCCGACAGAAAACTACGAGCAGTACTTC. It specifies CASSPTENYEQYF.

Only a few counts were recorded for this clonotype. The rearrangement links TRBV4-3 to TRBJ2-7; TRBD1 might be the D (5 bases). V shed 4 bases and J shed 5 bases, with 12 bases lying between them. The CDR3 loop spans 13 amino acids. Germline CDR1 is LGHNA and CDR2 is YSLEER. CDR3 in amino acids: CASSPQGADEQYF. For the CDR3, the DNA is TGCGCCAGCAGCCCCCAAGGGGCGGACGAGCAGTACTTC.

This clonotype appeared many times. The V call is TRBV5-1, the J call TRBJ2-7; TRBD1 aligns across 7 bases. From germline, CDR1 is SGHRS and CDR2 YFSETQ. The CDR3 loop spans 11 amino acids. V lost 6 bases, J lost 4 bases, and 1 base stayed unmatched. The CDR3 reads CASTTGYEQYF. The CDR3 coding sequence is TGCGCCAGCACGACAGGGTACGAGCAGTACTTC.

This clonotype has just a few counts. The CDR3 sequence: CASSSLENGYTF. In DNA form, the CDR3 reads TGTGCCAGCAGTTCCTTAGAAAATGGCTACACCTTC. The J gene is TRBJ1-2, the V gene TRBV6-5; no clear D. The CDR3 loop spans 12 amino acids. The germline V and J ends were trimmed by 4 bases and 6 bases, with 9 bases remaining between them. CDR1 is MNHEY and CDR2 is SVGAGI in the germline V gene.

This chain joins TRBV27 and TRBJ1-5, with TRBD1 matching 8 bases. Germline V gives CDR1 MNHEY, CDR2 SMNVEV (reference sequence). The CDR3 contains 15 residues. Trimming took 2 bases from V and 4 from J; bases not matched to a gene: 4. The CDR3 here is CASSLGQGMNQPQHF. The CDR3 DNA sequence: TGTGCCAGCAGTTTAGGACAGGGAATGAATCAGCCCCAGCATTTT.

This clonotype was counted between two and nine times. The chain employs TRBV28 and TRBJ2-5; D perhaps matches TRBD2 (5 bases). Germline assignment: CDR1 MDHEN and CDR2 SYDVKM. V lost 8 bases and J 4 bases, leaving 14 bases between the germline ends. The CDR3 spans 13 residues. CDR3 in DNA: TGTGCCAGCGGACTTAGCAGGCCAGAGACCCAGTACTTC. It yields the protein CASGLSRPETQYF.

This clonotype was seen many times. The genes are TRBV7-9 and TRBJ1-3, with D perhaps TRBD1 (6 bases). The CDR3 is 16 residues long. V was trimmed by 5 bases and J by 0 bases, leaving 14 bases between them. Germline values: CDR1 SEHNR, CDR2 FQNEAQ (reference sequence). DNA for the CDR3: TGTGCCAGCAGCCCCAGACAGGAACCCTCTGGAAACACCATATATTTT. This translates into CASSPRQEPSGNTIYF.

V gene TRBV28 combines with J gene TRBJ2-2; 7 bases line up with TRBD2. Germline CDR1 and CDR2: MDHEN and SYDVKM. The CDR3 is 12 amino acids. The ends lost 7 bases at V and 6 bases at J; junction bases unmatched: 2. In DNA form, the CDR3 reads TGTGCCAGCACTAGCGGTTCCGGGGAGCTGTTTTTT. It codes for CASTSGSGELFF.

This clonotype was observed many times. The chain is built from TRBV11-2 and TRBJ1-1, with 8 nucleotides matching TRBD1. The V gene end was trimmed by 8 bases and the J gene end by 1 base; junction bases not matched to a gene: 6. The germline V gene has CDR1 SGHAT and CDR2 FQNNGV. This CDR3 region has 14 residues. The CDR3 reads CASRKTGGNTEAFF. Here the CDR3 DNA reads TGTGCCAGCCGAAAAACAGGGGGGAACACTGAAGCTTTCTTT. Based on the CDR3 plus reference TRBV11-2 and TRBJ1-1, the full variable domain is EAGVAQSPRYKIIEKRQSVAFWCNPISGHATLYWYQQILGQGPKLLIQFQNNGVVDDSQLPKDRFSAERLKGVDSTLKIQPAKLEDSAVYLCASRKTGGNTEAFFGQGTRLTVV.

This clonotype has just a few counts. V gene TRBV12-3 or TRBV12-4 combines with J gene TRBJ2-7, with 8 positions matching TRBD2. V lost 5 bases, J lost 4 bases, and 13 bases stayed unmatched. The CDR3 spans 16 residues. CDR3 sequence: CASSPWAGGSVYEQYF. In nucleotides, the CDR3 is TGTGCCAGCAGTCCCTGGGCGGGGGGAAGTGTTTACGAGCAGTACTTC.

This clonotype was seen ten or more times. This CDR3 is CASSFPPQPQHF. CDR3 DNA: TGTGCCAGCAGTTTCCCCCCCCAGCCCCAGCATTTT. The rearrangement links TRBV12-3 or TRBV12-4 to TRBJ1-5; D not certain. Trimming removed 3 bases at V and 7 bases at J, with 7 bases between. CDR3 length: 12 residues.

This clonotype was counted between two and nine times. This rearrangement joins TRBV7-9 to TRBJ2-1; 10 nucleotides agree with TRBD2. The V segment lost 5 bases and the J segment 4 bases; nucleotides outside the gene matches: 5. The CDR3 consists of 15 residues. Looked up from germline, CDR1 is SEHNR and CDR2 is FQNEAQ (reference sequence). The CDR3 bases are TGTGCCAGCAGCGGCGGTAGCGGGAGGTACAATGAGCAGTTCTTC. Protein product: CASSGGSGRYNEQFF.

In this sample, this clonotype turned up a few times. The chain is built from TRBV6-5 and TRBJ1-6; D gene ambiguous. CDR1 is MNHEY, CDR2 SVGAGI, per germline. The CDR3 has 14 amino acids. Trimming pared 4 bases from V and 10 bases from J, leaving 14 bases between. CDR3 nucleotides: TGTGCCAGCAGTTGGGCCGCGCAGAACTCACCCCTCCACTTT. This sequence encodes CASSWAAQNSPLHF.

In this sample, this clonotype turned up many times. This chain connects TRBV10-3 to TRBJ2-3; no clear D gene. Germline values: CDR1 ENHRY, CDR2 SYGVKD. The CDR3 totals 13 residues. V lost 3 bases to trimming and J lost 2 bases, with 6 bases between them. The CDR3 region has the DNA TGTGCCATCAGTGAATCTTCCACAGATACGCAGTATTTT. Amino acids: CAISESSTDTQYF.

This clonotype was recorded a few times. V usage is TRBV10-3 and J usage is TRBJ2-1, with 7 bases lining up with TRBD1. Germline CDR1 and CDR2: ENHRY and SYGVKD. This CDR3 contains 12 residues. J lost 8 bases, V lost 7 bases, and 5 bases had no gene match. CDR3 in DNA: TGTGCCATCAAAGGACAGGATGATGAGCAGTTCTTC. It translates to CAIKGQDDEQFF.

This clonotype showed up just a few times. This chain uses TRBV7-9 with TRBJ2-2; D remains ambiguous. This CDR3 has 12 amino acids. The germline CDR1 and CDR2 sequences are SEHNR and FQNEAQ (reference sequence). V was cut by 7 bases and J by 6 bases, with 9 bases left in between. The CDR3 sequence is CASTLVSGELFF. The CDR3 DNA reads as TGTGCCAGCACCTTGGTGTCCGGGGAGCTGTTTTTT.

The chain joins TRBV29-1 to TRBJ2-1, with 11 nucleotides matching TRBD2. CDR3 size: 16 residues. V trimming: 0 bases; J trimming: 5 bases; junction bases outside the gene matches: 6. CDR1 is SQVTM, CDR2 ANQGSEA, per germline. The CDR3 DNA is TGCAGCGTTGAAGATGCACTAGCGGGGGAGAACAATGAGCAGTTCTTC. This sequence encodes CSVEDALAGENNEQFF.